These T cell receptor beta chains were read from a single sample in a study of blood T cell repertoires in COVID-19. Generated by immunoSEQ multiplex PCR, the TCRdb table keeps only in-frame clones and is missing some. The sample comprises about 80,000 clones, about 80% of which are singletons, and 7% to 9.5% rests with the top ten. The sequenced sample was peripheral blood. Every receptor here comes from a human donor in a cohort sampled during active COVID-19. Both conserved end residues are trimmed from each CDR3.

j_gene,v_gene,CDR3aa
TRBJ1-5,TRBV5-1,ASSLAGSNQPQH
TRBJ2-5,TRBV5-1,ASANQGQSQETQY
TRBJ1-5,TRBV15,ATSRANPGQPQH
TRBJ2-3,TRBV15,ATSQKGGAADTQY
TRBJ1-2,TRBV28,ASSLQGFYGYT
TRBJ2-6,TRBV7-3,ASSPPSAGSGANVLT
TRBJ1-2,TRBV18,ASSPRRENYGYT
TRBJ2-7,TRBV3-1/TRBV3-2,ASSQGQGLGQY
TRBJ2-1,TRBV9,ASSVSWTSGVSSYNEQF
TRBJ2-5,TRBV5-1,ASSLAGSGGQETQY
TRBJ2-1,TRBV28,ASSAPTSGGGNEQF
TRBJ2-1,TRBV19,ASTQHTPSGPTYNEQF
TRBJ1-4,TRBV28,ASSLSREEKLF
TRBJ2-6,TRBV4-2,ASSPRGLAVISGANVLT
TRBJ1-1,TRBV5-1,ASSLALGGNTEAF
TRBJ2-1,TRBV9,ASSVDSATYNEQF
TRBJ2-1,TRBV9,ASSETGGAYNEQF
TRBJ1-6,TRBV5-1,ASSLAPGGIVSPLH
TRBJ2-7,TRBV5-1,ASSYGTGYLDEQY
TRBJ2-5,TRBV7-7,ASSFAGETQY
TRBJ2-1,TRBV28,ASSPWEGGSTNYNEQF
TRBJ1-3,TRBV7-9,ARGAMDAANTIY
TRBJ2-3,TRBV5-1,ASSRGVGAADTQY
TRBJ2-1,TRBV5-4,ASSFLQEQF
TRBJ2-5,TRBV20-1,SASRAGATQY
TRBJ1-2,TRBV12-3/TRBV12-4,ASSLVESYGYT
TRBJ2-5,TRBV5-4,ASSPGGTEETQY
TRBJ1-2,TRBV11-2,ASSLDGGSAT
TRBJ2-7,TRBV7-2,ASSFWTGANEQY
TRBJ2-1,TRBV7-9,ASSLALGGNEQF
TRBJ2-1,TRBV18,ASSPLLVSYNEQF
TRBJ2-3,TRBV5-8,ASSPRTSFTDTQY
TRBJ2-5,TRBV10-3,AISESGWDRGLETQY
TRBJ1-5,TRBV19,ASSIGSSNQPQH
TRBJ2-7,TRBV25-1,ASSRDRGASYEQY
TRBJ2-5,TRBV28,ASGLGGGLLETQY
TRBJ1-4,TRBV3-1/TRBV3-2,ASSVSEKLF
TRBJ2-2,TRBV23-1,ASSQSGGTSNTGELF
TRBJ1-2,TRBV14,ASSRSTGQGNYGYT
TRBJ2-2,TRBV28,ASSFGRGYTGELF
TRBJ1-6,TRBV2,ASVVGVKAPLH
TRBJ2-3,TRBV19,ASSKAGTDTQY
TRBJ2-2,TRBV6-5,ASSYADRGKAGELF
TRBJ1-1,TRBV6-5,ASRSPSLTGRAF
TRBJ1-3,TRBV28,ASRGQHSGNTIY
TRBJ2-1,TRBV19,ASSILAGAPGNEQF
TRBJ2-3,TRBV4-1,ASSQVIAGTDTQY
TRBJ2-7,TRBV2,ASSPLEVGAAIYEQY
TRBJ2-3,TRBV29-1,SVKEYADTQY
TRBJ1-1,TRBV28,ASSLTNTEAF
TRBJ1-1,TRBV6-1,ASSELKEGLKAF
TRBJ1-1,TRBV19,ATLKQANTEAF
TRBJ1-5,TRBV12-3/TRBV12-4,ASTQGFQPQH
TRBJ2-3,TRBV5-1,ASSKLSSGRALPDSTDTQY
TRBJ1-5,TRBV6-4,ASSDWGGQPQH
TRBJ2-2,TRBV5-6,ASSIRGPGELF
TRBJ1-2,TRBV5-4,ASSRLGDYGYT